This TCR beta chain emerged from a study of blood T cell repertoires in COVID-19. Original processing notes: From reference gene primer amplification, estimates of nucleated cell counts were derived. Profiled with immunoSEQ multiplex PCR; TCRdb holds only in-frame clones, not every one. V and J calls and clone size are those listed in that table; D and trimming were worked out from the DNA. Of about 50,000 clones in the sample, approximately 80% are singletons; the top ten hold around 10%. Germline values: CDR1 SEHNR, CDR2 FQNEAQ (reference sequence). CDR3 size: 16 residues. The V end lost 3 bases, the J end lost 4 bases, and 17 bases lay between the germline ends.

The receptor's source is a man aged 55 to 70 with acute or convalescent COVID-19. Sequenced: peripheral blood. The chain recombines TRBV7-9 with TRBJ2-3; possible D gene TRBD1, 6 bases. CDR3: CASSFPRTGIPDTQYF. DNA for the CDR3: TGTGCCAGCAGCTTTCCCCGTACAGGGATTCCAGATACGCAGTATTTT.